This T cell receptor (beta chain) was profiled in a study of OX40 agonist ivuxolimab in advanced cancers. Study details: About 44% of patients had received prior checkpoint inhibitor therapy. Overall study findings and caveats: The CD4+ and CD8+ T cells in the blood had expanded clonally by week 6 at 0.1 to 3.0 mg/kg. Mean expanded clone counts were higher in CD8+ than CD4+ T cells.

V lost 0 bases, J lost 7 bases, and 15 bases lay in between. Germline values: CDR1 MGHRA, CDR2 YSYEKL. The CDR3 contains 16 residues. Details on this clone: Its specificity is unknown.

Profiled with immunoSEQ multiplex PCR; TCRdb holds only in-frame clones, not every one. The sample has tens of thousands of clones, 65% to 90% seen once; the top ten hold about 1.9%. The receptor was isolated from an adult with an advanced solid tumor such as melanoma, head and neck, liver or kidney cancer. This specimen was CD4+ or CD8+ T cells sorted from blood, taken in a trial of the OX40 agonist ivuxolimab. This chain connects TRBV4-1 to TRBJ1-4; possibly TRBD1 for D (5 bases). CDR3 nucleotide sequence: TGCGCCAGCAGCCAAGAGGCGGGGCAGGGTGGTGAAAAACTGTTTTTT. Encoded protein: CASSQEAGQGGEKLFF.